The 27 T cell receptor beta chains given below trace back to one sample, sequenced in a study of T cells after posttransplantation cyclophosphamide. A marrow graft followed busulfan-fludarabine conditioning, with cyclophosphamide on days +3 and +4. Sequencing was performed with immunoSEQ multiplex PCR; in TCRdb, only in-frame clones are kept and a portion is missing. The table records 15,000 to 20,000 clones, roughly 81% of them present only once. This material consisted of CD8+ T cells sorted from PBMCs, taken roughly 1,900 days after a stem cell transplant with posttransplant cyclophosphamide. The receptors were gathered from a female patient in her thirties or forties who received an allogeneic stem cell transplant from a related donor, was CMV-positive, and had no GVHD. The graft donor may have given rise to some T cells.

The chain couples TRBV10-3 to TRBJ1-1; D is possibly TRBD1 (5 bases). Germline V gene data show CDR1 as ENHRY and CDR2 as SYGVKD. This CDR3 contains 16 residues. Trimming took off 4 bases at V and 0 bases at J, with 15 bases between the two ends. The CDR3 reads CAISVTDSRVNTEAFF. CDR3 sequence (DNA): TGTGCCATCAGTGTGACTGACAGCCGAGTGAACACTGAAGCTTTCTTT.

This chain connects TRBV2 to TRBJ2-5, with 14 bases that match TRBD2. Germline CDR1 reads SNHLY; CDR2 reads FYNNEI. The ends lost 8 bases at V and 5 bases at J; junction bases unmatched: 4. The CDR3 is 14 amino acids. CDR3 sequence: CASSRLAGGETQYF. The DNA for the CDR3 is TGTGCCAGCTCTCGACTAGCGGGGGGGGAGACCCAGTACTTC. The variable domain in full, with the rest retrieved from reference TRBV2 and TRBJ2-5, is EPEVTQTPSHQVTQMGQEVILRCVPISNHLYFYWYRQILGQKVEFLVSFYNNEISEKSEIFDDQFSVERPDGSNFTLKIRSTKLEDSAMYFCASSRLAGGETQYFGPGTRLLVL.

In its sample, this clone ranks as medium-sized. In nucleotides, the CDR3 is TGCGCCAGCAGCCAAAGGGAGATAACTGAAGCTTTCTTT. It specifies CASSQREITEAFF. The chain recombines TRBV4-1 with TRBJ1-1, with D uncertain. Per germline, CDR1 MGHRA and CDR2 YSYEKL. Trimming cost V 2 bases and J 5 bases, with 9 bases left between them. The length of the CDR3 is 13 residues.

The chain joins TRBV5-6 to TRBJ2-4, with TRBD2 matching 7 bases. The V gene end was trimmed by 2 bases and the J gene end by 0 bases; junction bases not matched to a gene: 5. The CDR3 is 16 residues long. CDR1 and CDR2 from the germline V gene are SGHDT and YYEEEE. The CDR3: CASSLGTTIAKNIQYF. CDR3 sequence (DNA): TGTGCCAGCAGCTTAGGGACTACTATAGCCAAAAACATTCAGTACTTC.

The genes are TRBV10-2 and TRBJ1-1; a weak D match, TRBD1 (5 bases). V lost 8 bases, J lost 12 bases, and 22 bases lay in between. CDR3 length: 13 residues. Germline V lookup: CDR1 WSHSY, CDR2 SAAADI. The DNA for the CDR3 is TGCGCCAGCGCCCTCGGACCCGCGCAGGGAACTTTCTTT. Encoded protein: CASALGPAQGTFF.

The chain has TRBV10-3 and TRBJ1-1; 9 bases match TRBD1. Trimming took 8 bases from V and 8 from J; bases not matched to a gene: 9. CDR1 and CDR2 from the germline V gene are ENHRY and SYGVKD. CDR3 length equals 13 residues. CDR3 DNA sequence: TGTGCCATCGGACTTGACAGGGGGTACGAAGCTTTCTTT. Encoded protein: CAIGLDRGYEAFF.

This rearrangement joins TRBV19 to TRBJ2-7; 8 nucleotides align to TRBD2. Germline CDR1 reads LNHDA; CDR2 reads SQIVND (reference sequence). The junction had 3 bases not matched to a gene; V was cut back by 5 bases and J by 0 bases. The CDR3 consists of 14 residues. The CDR3 loop is CASSDGGASYEQYF. The CDR3 nucleotides read TGTGCCAGTAGTGACGGGGGGGCCTCCTACGAGCAGTACTTC.

Note on this clone: This may be a read error, as it is one base from a much larger clone. The same CDR3 arises from other DNA sequences in this sample as well. This chain links TRBV15 with TRBJ2-1; 10 nucleotides agree with TRBD1. The CDR3 runs 14 residues. Trimming cost V 3 bases and J 5 bases; bases outside gene matches: 1. Looked up from germline, CDR1 is LNHNV and CDR2 is YYDKDF (reference sequence). The CDR3 spells CATSRGTGDNEQFF. The CDR3 DNA follows: TGTGCCACCAGCAGGGGGACAGGGGACAATGAGCAGTTCTTC.

V gene TRBV19 combines with J gene TRBJ2-1; D gene ambiguous. CDR3 length equals 14 residues. Trimming pared 5 bases from V and 8 bases from J, leaving 16 bases between. Germline-derived CDR1 and CDR2 are LNHDA and SQIVND (reference sequence). The CDR3 bases are TGTGCCAGTAGTTACTCGACTCTTCCGGATGAGCAGTTCTTC. Translation gives CASSYSTLPDEQFF.

The chain joins TRBV7-9 to TRBJ2-3; the D gene is possibly TRBD2 (6 bases). V shed 5 bases and J shed 6 bases, with 15 bases lying between them. Germline assignment: CDR1 SEHNR and CDR2 FQNEAQ (reference sequence). The length of the CDR3 is 14 residues. This chain's CDR3 is CASSNLGGVDTQYF. The CDR3 DNA follows: TGTGCCAGCAGCAACCTAGGAGGGGTGGATACGCAGTATTTT.

This sequence joins TRBV4-1 and TRBJ1-3; 8 positions match TRBD1. Germline V CDR1 and CDR2: MGHRA, YSYEKL. The CDR3 loop spans 17 amino acids. V shed 0 bases and J 2 bases; nucleotides not matched to a gene: 6. The CDR3 sequence is CASSQDQGATAGNTIYF. In DNA form, the CDR3 reads TGCGCCAGCAGCCAAGACCAGGGGGCGACGGCTGGAAACACCATATATTTT.

This clone showed up just a few times. J is TRBJ1-5 and V is TRBV14; tentative D call: TRBD1 (6 bases). Between the trimmed V and J ends, which lost 4 bases and 5 bases, there was a span of 9 bases. The germline gives CDR1 SGHDN, CDR2 FVKESK. CDR3 length: 13 residues. CDR3 sequence: CASSRGPDQPQHF. CDR3 nucleotide sequence: TGTGCCAGCAGCCGGGGGCCCGATCAGCCCCAGCATTTT.

The chain is built from TRBV4-1 and TRBJ1-1, with D uncertain. The CDR3 covers 13 residues. V lost 1 base and J 5 bases, leaving 8 bases between the germline ends. From germline, CDR1 is MGHRA and CDR2 YSYEKL. CDR3 coding DNA: TGCGCCAGCAGCCAAGTACCAGTAACTGAAGCTTTCTTT. Translated, it gives CASSQVPVTEAFF.

The CDR3: CASSPGGTQLFF. CDR3 nucleotide sequence: TGTGCCAGCAGCCCCGGGGGTACGCAGCTGTTTTTT. The gene calls are TRBV7-3 and TRBJ2-2; tentatively, D is TRBD2 (6 bases). Germline CDR1 and CDR2: SGHTA and FQGTGA. The length of the CDR3 is 12 residues. Between the trimmed V and J ends, which lost 5 bases and 12 bases, there was a span of 13 bases.

The chain is built from TRBV28 and TRBJ2-3; 10 bases fit TRBD2. CDR3 size: 17 residues. Germline V gives CDR1 MDHEN, CDR2 SYDVKM. V lost 4 bases to trimming and J lost 2 bases; unmatched junction nucleotides: 9. CDR3 residues: CASSSFLAGAHTDTQYF. The CDR3 coding sequence is TGTGCCAGCAGTTCCTTTCTAGCGGGGGCCCACACAGATACGCAGTATTTT.

This sequence joins TRBV7-9 and TRBJ2-3; 9 bases map to TRBD2. Germline-derived CDR1 and CDR2 are SEHNR and FQNEAQ (reference sequence). The ends lost 5 bases at V and 5 bases at J; junction bases unmatched: 11. CDR3 length: 16 residues. Written as DNA, the CDR3 is TGTGCCAGCAGCCACCAGGCGGGGGGGCCGGGAGATACGCAGTATTTT. Its protein product is CASSHQAGGPGDTQYF. Together with reference TRBV7-9 and TRBJ2-3, the CDR3 gives the full variable domain: DTGVSQNPRHKITKRGQNVTFRCDPISEHNRLYWYRQTLGQGPEFLTYFQNEAQLEKSRLLSDRFSAERPKGSFSTLEIQRTEQGDSAMYLCASSHQAGGPGDTQYFGPGTRLTVL.

This clone is large (0.1 to 1%) by share. The V and J genes are TRBV4-1 and TRBJ2-1; TRBD1 matches at 7 bases. Per germline, CDR1 MGHRA and CDR2 YSYEKL. With 0 bases clipped from V and 10 bases from J, the junction kept 12 bases outside the gene matches. There are 16 residues in the CDR3. This CDR3 is CASSQDKGGRVGEQFF. The DNA of the CDR3 is TGCGCCAGCAGCCAAGATAAAGGGGGCCGGGTAGGAGAGCAGTTCTTC.

The V and J genes are TRBV4-1 and TRBJ2-7, with D possibly TRBD1 on 6 matching bases. The V gene's germline CDR1 is MGHRA and CDR2 YSYEKL. V was shortened by 0 bases and J by 1 base, with 10 bases between the two germline ends. This CDR3 has 15 amino acids. DNA for the CDR3: TGCGCCAGCAGCCAAGAAAGGCAGGGGTCCTACGAGCAGTACTTC. Its translation is CASSQERQGSYEQYF.

The sample holds a few counts of this clone. The chain combines TRBV6-1 with TRBJ1-5; D is uncertain. Germline CDR1 and CDR2: MNHNS and SASEGT. Trimming stripped 7 bases from V and 0 bases from J, with 13 bases between. This CDR3 has 15 residues. CDR3 in DNA: TGTGCCAGCAAACCCTCCAGTGATAGCAATCAGCCCCAGCATTTT. It yields the protein CASKPSSDSNQPQHF.

The CDR3 sequence: CASSTRGNGDRGRSGANVLTF. The CDR3 nucleotides read TGTGCCAGCAGTACAAGGGGTAATGGGGACAGGGGGCGATCTGGGGCCAACGTCCTGACTTTC. V and J are TRBV27 and TRBJ2-6; 12 nucleotides agree with TRBD1. Germline CDR1 and CDR2: MNHEY and SMNVEV (reference sequence). The CDR3 spans 21 residues. The trim removed 5 bases at V and 1 base at J, leaving 15 bases unmatched.

This clone was found once. The chain links TRBV28 to TRBJ2-1; no firm D call. CDR1 and CDR2 (germline): MDHEN, SYDVKM. This CDR3 has 13 residues. The germline V and J ends were trimmed by 5 bases and 5 bases, with 10 bases remaining between them. CDR3 coding DNA: TGTGCCAGCAGTCACTTCTCTGACAATGAGCAGTTCTTC. Residues: CASSHFSDNEQFF.

The chain employs TRBV7-8 and TRBJ2-7; 8 nucleotides align to TRBD1. This CDR3 spans 16 amino acids. Germline V gene sequence: CDR1 SGHVS, CDR2 FQNEAQ. The V and J ends lost 1 base and 3 bases, in that order; junction bases with no gene match: 8. The CDR3: CASSLVGQGIFYEQYF. DNA for the CDR3: TGTGCCAGCAGCTTAGTAGGACAGGGAATATTCTACGAGCAGTACTTC.

The chain links TRBV2 to TRBJ2-3; D ambiguous. CDR3 length equals 14 residues. V gave up 2 bases and J gave up 2 bases, with 8 bases separating them. Per germline, CDR1 SNHLY and CDR2 FYNNEI. The CDR3: CASSELVDTDTQYF. As DNA, the CDR3 is TGTGCCAGCAGTGAACTAGTCGACACAGATACGCAGTATTTT.

The rearrangement uses TRBV27 and TRBJ1-1; weak D call: TRBD1 (5 bases). Germline V gives CDR1 MNHEY, CDR2 SMNVEV (reference sequence). CDR3 length equals 13 residues. V lost 1 base and J 3 bases, leaving 6 bases between the germline ends. The DNA of the CDR3 is TGTGCCAGCAGTTTATGGGGGGACACTGAAGCTTTCTTT. Its protein is CASSLWGDTEAFF.

V gene TRBV9 combines with J gene TRBJ2-3; the D gene is possibly TRBD2 (6 bases). The germline CDR1 and CDR2 sequences are SGDLS and YYNGEE. The CDR3 covers 13 residues. Trimming removed 2 bases at V and 4 bases at J, with 8 bases between. CDR3 protein: CASSVTGADTQYF. CDR3 nucleotides: TGTGCCAGCAGCGTTACGGGAGCAGATACGCAGTATTTT.

This chain joins TRBV4-1 and TRBJ2-7; 10 bases fit TRBD1. Germline loops: CDR1 MGHRA, CDR2 YSYEKL. The CDR3 consists of 15 residues. With 4 bases clipped from V and 4 bases from J, the junction kept 7 bases outside the gene matches. The DNA for the CDR3 is TGCGCCAGCAGCCCTCCGGGACAGGGGTATTACGAGCAGTACTTC. It translates to CASSPPGQGYYEQYF.

The gene calls are TRBV7-2 and TRBJ2-7; maybe TRBD2 (5 bases). The CDR3 runs to 13 residues. Between the trimmed V and J ends, which lost 5 bases and 3 bases, there was a span of 11 bases. In germline, CDR1 is SGHTA, CDR2 FQGNSA. DNA of the CDR3: TGTGCCAGCAGCAGTACCGGGATCTACGAGCAGTACTTC. It translates to CASSSTGIYEQYF.